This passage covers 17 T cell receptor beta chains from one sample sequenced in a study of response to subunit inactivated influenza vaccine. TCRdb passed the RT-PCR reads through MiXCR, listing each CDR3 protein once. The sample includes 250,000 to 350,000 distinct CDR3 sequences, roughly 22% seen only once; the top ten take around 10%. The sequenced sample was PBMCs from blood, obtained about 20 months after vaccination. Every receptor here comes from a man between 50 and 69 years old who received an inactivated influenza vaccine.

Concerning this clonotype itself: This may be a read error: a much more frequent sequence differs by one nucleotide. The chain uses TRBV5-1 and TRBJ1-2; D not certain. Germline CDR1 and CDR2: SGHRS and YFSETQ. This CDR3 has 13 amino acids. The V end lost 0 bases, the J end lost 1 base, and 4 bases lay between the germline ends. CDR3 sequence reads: CASSLALNYGYTF. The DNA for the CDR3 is TGCGCCAGCAGCTTGGCCCTTAACTATGGCTACACCTTC.

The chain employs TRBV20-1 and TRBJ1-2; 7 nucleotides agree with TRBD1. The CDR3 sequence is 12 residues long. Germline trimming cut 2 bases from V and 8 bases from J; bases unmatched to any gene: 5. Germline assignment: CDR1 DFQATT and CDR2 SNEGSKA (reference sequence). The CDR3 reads CSARQGGGGYTF. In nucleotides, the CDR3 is TGCAGTGCTAGACAGGGGGGCGGGGGCTACACCTTC.

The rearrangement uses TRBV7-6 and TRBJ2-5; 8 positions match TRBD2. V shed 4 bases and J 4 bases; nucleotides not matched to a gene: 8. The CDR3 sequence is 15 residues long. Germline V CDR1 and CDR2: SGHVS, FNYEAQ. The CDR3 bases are TGTGCCAGCAGCTCCCGACCGGGAGGGGGAGAGACCCAGTACTTC. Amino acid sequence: CASSSRPGGGETQYF.

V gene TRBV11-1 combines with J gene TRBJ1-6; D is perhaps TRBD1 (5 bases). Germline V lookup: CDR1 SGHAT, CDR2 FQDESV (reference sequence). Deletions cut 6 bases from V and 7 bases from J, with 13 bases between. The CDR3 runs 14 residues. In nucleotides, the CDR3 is TGTGCCAGCAGTTGGATTGACAGCAATTCACCCCTCCACTTT. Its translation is CASSWIDSNSPLHF.

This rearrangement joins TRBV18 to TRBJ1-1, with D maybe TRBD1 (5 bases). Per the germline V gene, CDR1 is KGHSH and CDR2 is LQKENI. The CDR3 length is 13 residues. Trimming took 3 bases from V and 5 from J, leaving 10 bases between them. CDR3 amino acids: CASSPGGETEAFF. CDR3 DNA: TGTGCCAGCTCACCTGGGGGAGAGACTGAAGCTTTCTTT.

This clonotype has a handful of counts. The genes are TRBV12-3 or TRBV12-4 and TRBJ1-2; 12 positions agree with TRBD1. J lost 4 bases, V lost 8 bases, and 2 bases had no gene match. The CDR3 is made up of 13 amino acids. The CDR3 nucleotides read TGTGCCAGCGGGACAGGGGGCGGCTATGGCTACACCTTC. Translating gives CASGTGGGYGYTF.

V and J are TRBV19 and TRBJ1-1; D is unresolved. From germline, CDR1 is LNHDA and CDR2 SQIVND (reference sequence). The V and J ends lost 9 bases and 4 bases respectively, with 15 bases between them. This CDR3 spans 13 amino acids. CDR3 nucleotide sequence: TGTGCCAGCCGGGCGGGGAGACGCACTGAAGCTTTCTTT. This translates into CASRAGRRTEAFF.

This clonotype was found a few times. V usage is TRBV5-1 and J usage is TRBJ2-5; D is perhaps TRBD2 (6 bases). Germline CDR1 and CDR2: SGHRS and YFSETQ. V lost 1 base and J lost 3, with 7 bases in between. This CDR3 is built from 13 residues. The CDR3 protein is CASSLWGEETQYF. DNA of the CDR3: TGCGCCAGCAGCTTGTGGGGGGAAGAGACCCAGTACTTC.

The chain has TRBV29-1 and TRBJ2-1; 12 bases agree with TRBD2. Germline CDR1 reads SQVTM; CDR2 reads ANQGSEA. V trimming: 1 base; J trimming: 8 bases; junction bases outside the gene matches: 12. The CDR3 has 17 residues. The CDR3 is CSVEAGLAGPYIDEQFF. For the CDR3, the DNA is TGCAGCGTTGAAGCCGGACTAGCGGGACCCTACATCGATGAGCAGTTCTTC.

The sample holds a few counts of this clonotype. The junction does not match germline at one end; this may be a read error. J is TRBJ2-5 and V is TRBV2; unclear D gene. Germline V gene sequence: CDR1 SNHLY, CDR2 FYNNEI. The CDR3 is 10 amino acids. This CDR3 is CASSDRWNAF. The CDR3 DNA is TGTGCCAGCAGTGATCGTTGGAACGCCTTC.

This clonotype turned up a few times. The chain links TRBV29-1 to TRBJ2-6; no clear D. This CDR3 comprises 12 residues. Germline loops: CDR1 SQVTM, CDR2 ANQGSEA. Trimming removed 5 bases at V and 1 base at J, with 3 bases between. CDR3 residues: CSVLSGANVLTF. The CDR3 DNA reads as TGCAGCGTTCTATCTGGGGCCAACGTCCTGACTTTC.

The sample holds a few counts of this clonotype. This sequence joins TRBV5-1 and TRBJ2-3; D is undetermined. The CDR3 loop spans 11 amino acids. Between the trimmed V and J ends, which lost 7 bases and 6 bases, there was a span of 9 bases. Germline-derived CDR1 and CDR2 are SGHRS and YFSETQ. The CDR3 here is CASLGIDTQYF. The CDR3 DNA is TGCGCCAGCTTGGGAATTGATACGCAGTATTTT.

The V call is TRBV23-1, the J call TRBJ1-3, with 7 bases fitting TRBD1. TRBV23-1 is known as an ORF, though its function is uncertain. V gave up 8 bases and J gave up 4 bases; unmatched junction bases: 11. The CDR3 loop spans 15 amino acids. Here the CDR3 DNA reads TGCGCCAGCTTGGGGACAGACCATCGAGGAAACACCATATATTTT. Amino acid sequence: CASLGTDHRGNTIYF.

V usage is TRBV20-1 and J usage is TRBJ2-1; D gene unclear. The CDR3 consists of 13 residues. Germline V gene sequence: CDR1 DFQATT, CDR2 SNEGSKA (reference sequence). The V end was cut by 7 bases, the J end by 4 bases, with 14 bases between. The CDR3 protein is CSVSTALYNEQFF. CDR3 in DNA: TGCAGTGTCTCGACCGCCCTATACAATGAGCAGTTCTTC.

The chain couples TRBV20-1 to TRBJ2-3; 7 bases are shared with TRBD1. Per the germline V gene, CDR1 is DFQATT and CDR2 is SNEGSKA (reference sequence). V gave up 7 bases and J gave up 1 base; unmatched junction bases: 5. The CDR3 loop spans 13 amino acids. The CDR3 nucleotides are TGCAGTGTTATAGACAGGGGCACAGATACGCAGTATTTT. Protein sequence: CSVIDRGTDTQYF.

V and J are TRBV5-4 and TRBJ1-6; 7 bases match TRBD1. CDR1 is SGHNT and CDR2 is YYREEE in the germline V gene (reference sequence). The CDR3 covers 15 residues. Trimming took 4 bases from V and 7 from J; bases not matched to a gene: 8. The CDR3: CASSPRTGSNSPLHF. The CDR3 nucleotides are TGTGCCAGCAGCCCCCGGACAGGTTCCAATTCACCCCTCCACTTT.

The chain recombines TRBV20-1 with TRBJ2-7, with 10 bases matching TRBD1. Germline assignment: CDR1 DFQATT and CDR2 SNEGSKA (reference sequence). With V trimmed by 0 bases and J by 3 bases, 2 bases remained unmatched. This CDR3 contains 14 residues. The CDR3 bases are TGCAGTGCTAGAGAGGGGACAGGGGTCTACGAGCAGTACTTC. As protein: CSAREGTGVYEQYF.